The T cell receptor beta chain described here comes from a study of Tregs in tolerant kidney transplant recipients. Study-level information: Recipients received nonmyeloablative bone marrow transplants from related graft donors, with transient mixed chimerism. Regarding the study as a whole: Validation in larger populations is needed because few patients were studied. The most relevant donor-specific Treg TCRbeta repertoire apparently came from expansion with activated donor B cells.

TCRdb's copy holds only in-frame clones and misses some; the assay was immunoSEQ multiplex PCR. The sample holds 60,000 to 65,000 clones, around 98% seen once. On this clone: Antigen: not known.

Unstimulated Tregs (CD4+CD25+CD127-) and CD4+CD25- non-Tregs were sorted from PBMCs. Trimming shortened V by 3 bases and J by 9 bases, and 15 bases separated the two germline ends. Germline CDR1 is MNHEY and CDR2 is SMNVEV (reference sequence). The CDR3 spans 15 residues. V and J are TRBV27 and TRBJ1-6, with D possibly TRBD1 on 5 matching bases. The clonotype comes from a human donor who received a combined kidney and bone marrow transplant. This material consisted of Tregs from blood, taken before the transplant. CDR3 coding DNA: TGTGCCAGCAGTTTTATGGGGGGGGAGGGTTCACCCCTCCACTTT. Residues: CASSFMGGEGSPLHF.